This T cell receptor (beta chain) came from a study of immune cell composition in non-small cell lung cancer. Germline CDR1 reads LGHNA; CDR2 reads YNFKEQ. The CDR3 spans 15 residues. The junction had 3 bases not matched to a gene; V was cut back by 0 bases and J by 4 bases. Produced via immunoSEQ multiplex PCR; TCRdb's table is partial and in-frame only. The data contain roughly 3,400 clones, roughly 70% of them seen just once; the ten biggest clones take up about 4.3%. Worth noting for this clone: Antigen unknown.

Study-wide findings and caveats: Overall clonality, unlike maximal tumour-associated clone frequency, did not predict TIL reactivity. Tumour-associated clones >0.5% occurred in roughly 30% of adenocarcinomas, roughly four fifths of squamous.

Normal lung was taken at the farthest possible site, at least 3 cm from tumour. V gene TRBV4-2 combines with J gene TRBJ2-3; 8 nucleotides match TRBD2. The sequence came from a human donor with non-small cell lung cancer. The sample comprised non-adjacent lung tissue. The CDR3 is CASSQDRGGADTQYF. Written as DNA, the CDR3 is TGTGCCAGCAGCCAAGATCGGGGGGGGGCAGATACGCAGTATTTT.